These 22 T cell receptor beta chains were sequenced from one sample in a study of regulatory T cells in long-lasting Graves disease. Time point described: newly diagnosed GD, antithyroid drugs for less than 3 months. Making the TCR library involved RNA that had been extracted from PBMCs. In building TCR beta libraries, iRepertoire HTBI primers were used together with Arm-PCR of CDR3 regions. In TCRdb, the multiplex PCR reads were re-called with MiXCR into one record per CDR3 protein. The table records 350,000 to 450,000 distinct CDR3 sequences, 15% of them present only once. These data were likewise used in another study, on T cells in Graves' hyperthyroidism and ophthalmopathy.

The sample consisted of peripheral blood mononuclear cells (PBMCs), taken at new diagnosis, from a patient treated with antithyroid drugs. The source is a woman in her twenties or thirties with Graves disease.

For this clonotype: Compared with germline, one end of the junction differs, possibly owing to a read error. The chain couples TRBV11-3 to TRBJ1-1; no firm D call. Germline-derived CDR1 and CDR2 are SGHNT and YENEEA. The CDR3 is 14 amino acids. The CDR3 region is CASSPEGLNTEAFF. The CDR3 DNA follows: TGCGCCAGCAGCCCCGAAGGGCTGAACACTGAAGCTTTCTTT.

This clonotype was detected only a few times. This chain joins TRBV12-3 or TRBV12-4 and TRBJ2-1; a possible D gene is TRBD1 (6 bases). Trimming stripped 2 bases from V and 6 bases from J, with 11 bases between. This CDR3 comprises 14 residues. This CDR3 is CASSLIQGFNEQFF. For the CDR3, the DNA is TGTGCCAGCAGTTTAATACAGGGTTTCAATGAGCAGTTCTTC.

This clonotype was counted at least ten times. This sequence joins TRBV12-3 or TRBV12-4 and TRBJ2-5; 11 bases fit TRBD2. The CDR3 contains 18 residues. V was pared by 7 bases and J by 4 bases, with 17 bases of the junction left unmatched. This CDR3 is CASTSLLAGVGIGETQYF. DNA for the CDR3: TGTGCCAGCACTTCATTACTAGCGGGAGTAGGTATAGGAGAGACCCAGTACTTC.

The chain has TRBV18 and TRBJ2-3, with 14 bases fitting TRBD2. CDR3 length: 18 amino acids. Germline trimming cut 4 bases from V and 4 bases from J; bases unmatched to any gene: 10. Looked up from germline, CDR1 is KGHSH and CDR2 is LQKENI. The CDR3 sequence is CASSLGTSGSWRADTQYF. Here the CDR3 DNA reads TGTGCCAGCTCACTGGGGACTAGCGGGAGTTGGCGGGCAGATACGCAGTATTTT.

The CDR3 DNA is TGTGCCAGCCCCGTAGACAGGACTCTACCCGGGGAGCTGTTTTTT. The encoded protein is CASPVDRTLPGELFF. V usage is TRBV6-1 and J usage is TRBJ2-2; TRBD1 might be the D (6 bases). The CDR3 totals 15 residues. V was cut by 8 bases and J by 6 bases, with 19 bases left in between. CDR1 is MNHNS, CDR2 SASEGT, per germline.

This clonotype was seen repeatedly, ten times or more. The J gene is TRBJ2-1, the V gene TRBV11-1; 15 bases match TRBD2. CDR1 is SGHAT and CDR2 is FQDESV in the germline V gene (reference sequence). The junction had 9 bases not matched to a gene; V was cut back by 4 bases and J by 5 bases. The CDR3 length is 18 residues. CDR3 sequence: CASSSWTSGRGSDNEQFF. For the CDR3, the DNA is TGTGCCAGCAGCTCATGGACTAGCGGGAGGGGTAGCGACAATGAGCAGTTCTTC. Looking up the rest from reference TRBV11-1 and TRBJ2-1 gives the full variable domain: EAEVAQSPRYKITEKSQAVAFWCDPISGHATLYWYRQILGQGPELLVQFQDESVVDDSQLPKDRFSAERLKGVDSTLKIQPAELGDSAMYLCASSSWTSGRGSDNEQFFGPGTRLTVL.

This clonotype was seen many times. This rearrangement joins TRBV12-3 or TRBV12-4 to TRBJ1-2; TRBD1 agrees at 9 bases. The CDR3 sequence is 15 residues long. Losses at the gene ends were 5 bases for V and 3 bases for J; bases not matched to a gene: 7. The CDR3 bases are TGTGCCAGCAGTAAGAGGGACAGGGCTTACTATGGCTACACCTTC. Translation gives CASSKRDRAYYGYTF.

The sample holds many counts of this clonotype. The chain is built from TRBV28 and TRBJ2-5; 11 bases agree with TRBD2. The CDR3 is 16 residues long. CDR1 and CDR2 (germline): MDHEN, SYDVKM. The junction had 7 bases not matched to a gene; V was cut back by 5 bases and J by 2 bases. Written as DNA, the CDR3 is TGTGCCAGCAGTCCCACTAGCGGGAGTGGTCAAGAGACCCAGTACTTC. As protein: CASSPTSGSGQETQYF.

This clonotype was seen a few times. The chain carries TRBV6-2 or TRBV6-3 and TRBJ2-5, with 7 bases matching TRBD1. This CDR3 spans 14 amino acids. Germline values: CDR1 MNHEY, CDR2 SVGEGT. V shed 2 bases and J 4 bases; nucleotides not matched to a gene: 4. The CDR3 sequence is CASSYRTGGETQYF. CDR3 coding DNA: TGTGCCAGCAGTTACCGGACAGGCGGAGAGACCCAGTACTTC.

This clonotype was counted a few times. V is TRBV10-3 and J is TRBJ2-3, with 10 bases matching TRBD2. The CDR3 has 14 amino acids. Trimming at V came to 6 bases and at J to 1 base, leaving 1 base not matched to a gene. Germline CDR1 and CDR2: ENHRY and SYGVKD. CDR3 region: CAIRGTSGTDTQYF. The CDR3 region has the DNA TGTGCCATCAGGGGGACTAGCGGCACAGATACGCAGTATTTT.

This clonotype showed up just a few times. V usage is TRBV3-1 and J usage is TRBJ1-4; 7 bases fit TRBD1. The CDR3 totals 13 residues. The germline V gene encodes CDR1 LGHDT and CDR2 YNNKEL (reference sequence). The trim removed 1 base at V and 10 bases at J, leaving 3 bases unmatched. Here the CDR3 reads CASSQGQGVKLFF. CDR3 DNA: TGTGCCAGCAGCCAAGGGCAGGGGGTAAAACTGTTTTTT.

This chain links TRBV27 with TRBJ1-5; TRBD1 might be the D (6 bases). The germline V gene has CDR1 MNHEY and CDR2 SMNVEV (reference sequence). CDR3 length: 16 amino acids. The ends were cut back, 6 bases at V and 2 bases at J, with 17 bases in the middle. DNA of the CDR3: TGTGCCAGCAGCTTCATCACAGGGCTCGGCAATCAGCCCCAGCATTTT. It specifies CASSFITGLGNQPQHF.

This clonotype was seen at least ten times. The chain joins TRBV20-1 to TRBJ1-1; D not resolved. This CDR3 comprises 14 residues. Germline CDR1 is DFQATT and CDR2 is SNEGSKA (reference sequence). V dropped 2 bases and J dropped 1 base, with 11 bases sitting between them. CDR3 coding DNA: TGCAGTGCTAGATTAAAGGTCAGGAACACTGAAGCTTTCTTT. Its translation: CSARLKVRNTEAFF.

This clonotype was found many times. V and J are TRBV5-1 and TRBJ1-1, with D perhaps TRBD1 (5 bases). The CDR3 contains 14 residues. The V end was cut by 1 base, the J end by 5 bases, with 12 bases between. The germline V gene has CDR1 SGHRS and CDR2 YFSETQ. The CDR3 here is CASSLFGRATEAFF. As DNA, the CDR3 is TGCGCCAGCAGCTTGTTTGGCAGGGCGACTGAAGCTTTCTTT.

This clonotype was counted only a few times. An end of the junction differs from the germline gene, which may be a read error. This chain connects TRBV24-1 to TRBJ2-3; no reliable D call. The CDR3 runs 13 residues. Per germline, CDR1 KGHDR and CDR2 SFDVKD. CDR3 DNA: TGTGCCACCAGTGATGGGGTGATGGATACGCGGTATTTT. It codes for CATSDGVMDTRYF.

The rearrangement uses TRBV3-1 and TRBJ1-1; D possibly corresponds to TRBD1 (5 bases). This CDR3 has 15 amino acids. Germline V lookup: CDR1 LGHDT, CDR2 YNNKEL (reference sequence). V lost 1 base and J lost 1, with 10 bases in between. The CDR3 sequence is CASSQAGRSNTEAFF. CDR3 bases: TGTGCCAGCAGCCAAGCGGGACGGTCGAACACTGAAGCTTTCTTT.

This clonotype was counted a few times. The chain carries TRBV3-1 and TRBJ1-2; 7 nucleotides align to TRBD1. Germline-derived CDR1 and CDR2 are LGHDT and YNNKEL (reference sequence). With 0 bases clipped from V and 6 bases from J, the junction kept 16 bases outside the gene matches. The CDR3 totals 18 residues. In DNA form, the CDR3 reads TGTGCCAGCAGCCAAGATCGGAACAGGGGCTCTGGGAACGATGGCTACACCTTC. Its protein product is CASSQDRNRGSGNDGYTF.

The rearrangement links TRBV7-9 to TRBJ1-3; D call uncertain. V dropped 2 bases and J dropped 5 bases, with 10 bases sitting between them. CDR3 length equals 14 residues. CDR1 and CDR2 from the germline V gene are SEHNR and FQNEAQ (reference sequence). CDR3 loop: CASSLREIRNTIYF. The CDR3 region has the DNA TGTGCCAGCAGCTTAAGGGAAATTAGAAACACCATATATTTT. Looking up the rest from reference TRBV7-9 and TRBJ1-3 gives the full variable domain: DTGVSQNPRHKITKRGQNVTFRCDPISEHNRLYWYRQTLGQGPEFLTYFQNEAQLEKSRLLSDRFSAERPKGSFSTLEIQRTEQGDSAMYLCASSLREIRNTIYFGEGSWLTVV.

This clonotype was observed many times. This chain links TRBV7-8 with TRBJ2-1; 11 bases match TRBD2. The CDR3 sequence is 17 residues long. Germline V CDR1 and CDR2: SGHVS, FQNEAQ. The V segment lost 5 bases and the J segment 2 bases; nucleotides outside the gene matches: 8. CDR3 coding DNA: TGTGCCAGCAGCACACCTACTAGCGGGAGTGCCTACAATGAGCAGTTCTTC. Translating it yields CASSTPTSGSAYNEQFF.

This clonotype appeared many times. The CDR3: CASSFNTEAFF. The CDR3 DNA reads as TGTGCCAGCAGTTTTAACACTGAAGCTTTCTTT. The chain recombines TRBV12-3 or TRBV12-4 with TRBJ1-1; D not resolved. V was trimmed by 3 bases and J by 2 bases, leaving 1 base between them. The CDR3 is 11 residues long.

A few counts support this clonotype. The rearrangement uses TRBV27 and TRBJ2-1; maybe TRBD2 (6 bases). CDR1 and CDR2 from the germline V gene are MNHEY and SMNVEV (reference sequence). Between the trimmed V and J ends, which lost 8 bases and 8 bases, there was a span of 13 bases. This CDR3 spans 12 amino acids. In DNA, the CDR3 is TGTGCCAGCCGACGGAGCGGGCATGAGCAGTTCTTC. Residues: CASRRSGHEQFF.

The V gene is TRBV28, the J gene TRBJ2-7; possible D gene TRBD1, 6 bases. Germline V gene lookup returns CDR1 MDHEN and CDR2 SYDVKM. This CDR3 comprises 16 residues. With 5 bases removed from V and 7 bases from J, the gap between germline ends came to 24 bases. The DNA for the CDR3 is TGTGCCAGCAGTCGACCCAACAGGGCCGGGTCTGGGGAGCAGTACTTC. Amino acids: CASSRPNRAGSGEQYF.